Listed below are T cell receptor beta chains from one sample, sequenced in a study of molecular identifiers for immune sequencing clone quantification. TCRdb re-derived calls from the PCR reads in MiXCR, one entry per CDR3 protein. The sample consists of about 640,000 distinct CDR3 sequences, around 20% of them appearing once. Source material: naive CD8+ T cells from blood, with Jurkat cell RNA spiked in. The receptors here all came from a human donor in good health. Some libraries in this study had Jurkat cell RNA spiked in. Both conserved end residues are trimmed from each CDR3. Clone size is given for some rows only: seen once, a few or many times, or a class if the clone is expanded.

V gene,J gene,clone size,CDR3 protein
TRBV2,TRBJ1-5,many,ASSVGGIGNQPQH
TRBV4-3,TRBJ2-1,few,ASSQETSYNEQF
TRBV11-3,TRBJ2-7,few,ASSLGLGDREQY
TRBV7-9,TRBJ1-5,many,ASSSQGSSNQPQH
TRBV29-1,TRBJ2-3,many,SVAGTGISWTDTQY
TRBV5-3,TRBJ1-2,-,ASSSSGRTYGYT
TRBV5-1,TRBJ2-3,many,ASSPTLIYKGTQY
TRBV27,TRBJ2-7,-,ANSKGPGGAYEQY
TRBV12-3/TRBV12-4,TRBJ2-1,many,ASSLDPYSSYNEQF
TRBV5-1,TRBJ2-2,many,ASSFVQGVTGELF